This paragraph reports one T cell receptor beta chain. Source study methods: Estimated nucleated cell counts came from reference gene primer amplification. Clones were read by immunoSEQ multiplex PCR, and TCRdb kept only the in-frame ones, dropping some. For V, J and clone size, that table is used; D and trimming come from the DNA. The sample lists around 200,000 clones, roughly 86% occurring once. This sample stems from a study of blood T cell repertoires in COVID-19. Study overall: Spain, Italy and the United States supplied samples that represented acute and convalescent COVID-19. PBMCs, B-cell-depleted T cells, or T cells provided the cDNA or gDNA that made up the material.

CDR1 is MNHNS and CDR2 is SASEGT in the germline V gene. V was cut by 1 base and J by 7 bases, with 8 bases left in between. The CDR3 sequence is 14 residues long. The sequenced material came from peripheral blood. This chain joins TRBV6-1 and TRBJ1-6, with D uncertain. The clonotype originates from a man aged 70 or older with acute or convalescent COVID-19. The CDR3 here is CASSEVLGNSPLHF. The CDR3 bases are TGTGCCAGCAGTGAAGTCCTAGGAAATTCACCCCTCCACTTT.